This T cell receptor (beta chain) was obtained from a study of blood T cell repertoires in COVID-19. Germline values: CDR1 MDHEN, CDR2 SYDVKM. Between the trimmed V and J ends, which lost 5 bases and 3 bases, there was a span of 14 bases. CDR3 length: 14 residues. Here immunoSEQ multiplex PCR was the method, and the copy in TCRdb shows in-frame clones only, minus some. This sample has 200,000 or so clones, with 80% to 90% found just once. The chain combines TRBV28 with TRBJ2-7, with D possibly matching TRBD1 (6 bases). The sequenced sample was PBMCs or T cells enriched from blood (not recorded which). The clonotype comes from a woman in her forties with acute COVID-19. DNA for the CDR3: TGTGCCAGCAGTATAGGACAGTTGGGCTACGAGCAGTACTTC. This codes for CASSIGQLGYEQYF.